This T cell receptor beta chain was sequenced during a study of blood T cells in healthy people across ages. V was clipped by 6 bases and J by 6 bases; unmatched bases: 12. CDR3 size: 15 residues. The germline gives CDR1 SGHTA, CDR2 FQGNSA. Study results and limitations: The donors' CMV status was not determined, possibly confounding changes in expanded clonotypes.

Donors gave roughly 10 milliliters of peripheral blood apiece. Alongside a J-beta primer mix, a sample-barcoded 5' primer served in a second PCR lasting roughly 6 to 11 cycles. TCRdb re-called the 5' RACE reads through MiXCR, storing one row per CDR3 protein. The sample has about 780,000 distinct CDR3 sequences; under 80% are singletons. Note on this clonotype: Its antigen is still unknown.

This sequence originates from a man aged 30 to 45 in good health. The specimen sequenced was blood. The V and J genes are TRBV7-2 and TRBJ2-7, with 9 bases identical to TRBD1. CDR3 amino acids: CASRGQGTGPGEQYF. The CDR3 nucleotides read TGTGCCAGCAGGGGACAAGGGACAGGGCCAGGCGAGCAGTACTTC. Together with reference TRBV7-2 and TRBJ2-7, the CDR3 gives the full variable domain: GAGVSQSPSNKVTEKGKDVELRCDPISGHTALYWYRQSLGQGLEFLIYFQGNSAPDKSGLPSDRFSAERTGGSVSTLTIQRTQQEDSAVYLCASRGQGTGPGEQYFGPGTRLTVT.